A single sample gave rise to the 30 T cell receptor beta chains below, sequenced in a study of blood T cell repertoires in COVID-19. Sequencing used immunoSEQ multiplex PCR; TCRdb keeps in-frame clones, though not all of them. The data contain about 68,000 clones, 80% to 90% of them singletons. Input material: peripheral blood. Receptors originate from a woman aged 55-70 years with acute or convalescent COVID-19.

This clone was detected only a few times. The chain recombines TRBV11-2 with TRBJ2-7; 7 bases match TRBD2. The germline gives CDR1 SGHAT, CDR2 FQNNGV. V shed 4 bases and J 0 bases; nucleotides not matched to a gene: 3. This CDR3 has 14 residues. The CDR3 coding sequence is TGTGCCAGCAGCTACGGGGACTACTCCTACGAGCAGTACTTC. It yields the protein CASSYGDYSYEQYF.

The rearrangement joins TRBV28 to TRBJ1-2, with 7 nucleotides matching TRBD1. V shed 8 bases and J 4 bases; nucleotides not matched to a gene: 4. The germline V gene has CDR1 MDHEN and CDR2 SYDVKM. The CDR3 sequence is 12 residues long. As DNA, the CDR3 is TGTGCCAGCGAGGGACAGATCTATGGCTACACCTTC. It specifies CASEGQIYGYTF.

The genes are TRBV28 and TRBJ1-5; a possible D gene is TRBD1 (5 bases). The germline V gene encodes CDR1 MDHEN and CDR2 SYDVKM. The CDR3 has 14 residues. V lost 3 bases to trimming and J lost 4 bases, with 10 bases between them. Written as DNA, the CDR3 is TGTGCCAGCAGTTTCAGGGCTGGAAATCAGCCCCAGCATTTT. Translation gives CASSFRAGNQPQHF.

J is TRBJ2-7 and V is TRBV6-6, with D possibly TRBD1 on 6 matching bases. Trimming shortened V by 8 bases and J by 3 bases, and 14 bases separated the two germline ends. This CDR3 is built from 13 residues. Germline-derived CDR1 and CDR2 are MNHNY and SVGAGI (reference sequence). CDR3 in DNA: TGTGCCAGCGGTCGGGACACAAACTACGAGCAGTACTTC. This gives the protein CASGRDTNYEQYF.

The CDR3, as DNA: TGTGCCAGCAAAGGGGCGGACAGGGCAAGTCAGCCCCAGCATTTT. It specifies CASKGADRASQPQHF. This chain uses TRBV28 with TRBJ1-5, with TRBD1 identical over 8 bases. V lost 7 bases and J lost 6; bases outside the gene matches: 11. Germline V gene data show CDR1 as MDHEN and CDR2 as SYDVKM. This CDR3 has 15 amino acids.

The J gene is TRBJ1-5, the V gene TRBV3-1 (or the pseudogene TRBV3-2), with TRBD1 as a possible D gene (6 bases). The germline gives CDR1 LGHDT, CDR2 YNNKEL (reference sequence). This CDR3 is 15 amino acids long. Between the trimmed V and J ends, which lost 8 bases and 2 bases, there was a span of 16 bases. CDR3 sequence reads: CASGGGAGGNQPQHF. CDR3 DNA: TGTGCCAGCGGAGGGGGGGCAGGTGGCAATCAGCCCCAGCATTTT.

The chain combines TRBV10-1 with TRBJ2-1; 7 positions agree with TRBD1. This CDR3 region has 14 residues. The germline CDR1 and CDR2 sequences are WNHNN and SYGVQD (reference sequence). After removal of 6 bases from V and 10 bases from J, the junction contained 12 bases not matched to a gene. CDR3 in amino acids: CASSGQVTIGEQFF. The CDR3 region has the DNA TGCGCCAGCAGCGGACAGGTTACAATCGGGGAGCAGTTCTTC.

This sequence joins TRBV4-2 and TRBJ1-4; possibly TRBD1 for D (6 bases). Trimming pared 1 base from V and 0 bases from J, leaving 6 bases between. In germline, CDR1 is LGHNA, CDR2 YNFKEQ. This CDR3 has 15 amino acids. CDR3 in DNA: TGTGCCAGCAGCCAAGGACAGGCAACTAATGAAAAACTGTTTTTT. Encoded protein: CASSQGQATNEKLFF.

The V and J genes are TRBV6-5 and TRBJ1-2; TRBD1 agrees at 10 bases. V lost 6 bases and J lost 8; bases outside the gene matches: 12. CDR3 length equals 15 residues. Germline loops: CDR1 MNHEY, CDR2 SVGAGI. The CDR3 reads CASRRDPGQGSGYTF. Here the CDR3 DNA reads TGTGCCAGCAGGAGGGATCCGGGACAGGGGAGCGGCTACACCTTC.

This clone has more than one count but fewer than ten. J is TRBJ2-3 and V is TRBV5-1, with 11 nucleotides matching TRBD2. Germline values: CDR1 SGHRS, CDR2 YFSETQ. This CDR3 comprises 16 residues. V shed 3 bases, J shed 0 bases, and the junction held 3 bases outside the gene matches. The CDR3 DNA follows: TGCGCCAGCAGCTCGGGACTAGCGGAAAGCACAGATACGCAGTATTTT. Translated: CASSSGLAESTDTQYF.

The V and J genes are TRBV10-2 and TRBJ1-4; D gene ambiguous. The CDR3 runs to 14 residues. Germline V lookup: CDR1 WSHSY, CDR2 SAAADI. V gave up 4 bases and J gave up 2 bases, with 8 bases separating them. In DNA form, the CDR3 reads TGCGCCAGCAGTGGGGCGATGACTAATGAAAAACTGTTTTTT. Translating gives CASSGAMTNEKLFF.

This chain connects TRBV6-5 to TRBJ2-3, with TRBD1 as a possible D gene (5 bases). V was clipped by 7 bases and J by 2 bases, with 13 bases between them. The CDR3 covers 14 residues. Looked up from germline, CDR1 is MNHEY and CDR2 is SVGAGI. CDR3 bases: TGTGCCAGCACCTACCTAGGGGTCACAGATACGCAGTATTTT. It translates to CASTYLGVTDTQYF.

This chain links TRBV4-1 with TRBJ1-5, with D possibly matching TRBD1 (5 bases). Trimming pared 0 bases from V and 7 bases from J, leaving 19 bases between. Germline V lookup: CDR1 MGHRA, CDR2 YSYEKL. There are 17 residues in the CDR3. The CDR3 coding sequence is TGCGCCAGCAGCCAAGATCATCGCTGGACAACTGACCAGCCCCAGCATTTT. It is translated as CASSQDHRWTTDQPQHF.

The table lists this clone with a count of one. V usage is TRBV2 and J usage is TRBJ2-3; D is perhaps TRBD1 (7 bases). CDR1 is SNHLY, CDR2 FYNNEI, per germline. The CDR3 is 15 residues long. With 4 bases removed from V and 3 bases from J, the gap between germline ends came to 14 bases. CDR3: CASSAGRGVTDTQYF. The DNA of the CDR3 is TGTGCCAGCAGTGCGGGCAGGGGGGTAACAGATACGCAGTATTTT. Together with reference TRBV2 and TRBJ2-3, the CDR3 gives the full variable domain: EPEVTQTPSHQVTQMGQEVILRCVPISNHLYFYWYRQILGQKVEFLVSFYNNEISEKSEIFDDQFSVERPDGSNFTLKIRSTKLEDSAMYFCASSAGRGVTDTQYFGPGTRLTVL.

The chain is built from TRBV15 and TRBJ2-3; maybe TRBD2 (6 bases). Looked up from germline, CDR1 is LNHNV and CDR2 is YYDKDF (reference sequence). The germline V and J ends were trimmed by 3 bases and 0 bases, with 13 bases remaining between them. The CDR3 totals 16 residues. This CDR3 reads CATSRGRDLSTDTQYF. The CDR3 DNA is TGTGCCACCAGCAGGGGACGGGACTTGAGCACAGATACGCAGTATTTT.

This rearrangement joins TRBV25-1 to TRBJ1-4, with 7 bases lining up with TRBD1. Trimming removed 1 base from V and 14 bases from J; junction bases left unmatched: 13. The V gene's germline CDR1 is MGHDK and CDR2 SYGVNS. The CDR3 contains 15 residues. The CDR3 spells CASSEFGSLGQRLFF. In DNA, the CDR3 is TGTGCCAGCAGTGAATTCGGATCCTTGGGACAGAGGCTGTTTTTT.

J is TRBJ2-1 and V is TRBV5-1; 7 nucleotides agree with TRBD2. V trimming: 4 bases; J trimming: 9 bases; junction bases outside the gene matches: 16. Germline loops: CDR1 SGHRS, CDR2 YFSETQ. The CDR3 consists of 16 residues. CDR3 in amino acids: CASSPLWGGSSGEQFF. The CDR3, as DNA: TGCGCCAGCAGCCCCCTTTGGGGCGGGAGCTCCGGTGAGCAGTTCTTC.

This clone was recorded once. The chain is built from TRBV9 and TRBJ2-2, with D perhaps matching TRBD1 (7 bases). V was shortened by 4 bases and J by 0 bases, with 10 bases between the two germline ends. Germline-derived CDR1 and CDR2 are SGDLS and YYNGEE. The CDR3 extends over 15 amino acids. CDR3 loop: CASSTRGANTGELFF. DNA of the CDR3: TGTGCCAGCAGCACCAGGGGGGCGAACACCGGGGAGCTGTTTTTT.

The chain recombines TRBV28 with TRBJ2-1; TRBD2 matches 8 bases. Trimming cost V 3 bases and J 14 bases; bases outside gene matches: 18. The germline CDR1 and CDR2 sequences are MDHEN and SYDVKM. There are 16 residues in the CDR3. CDR3 coding DNA: TGTGCCAGCAGTTTTATCGGGGGGGCCCGTCGGGTTGTTGAGTTCTTC. Translated, it gives CASSFIGGARRVVEFF.

The V and J genes are TRBV1 and TRBJ2-7; the table assigns TRBD1, which was not confirmed against the DNA. TRBV1 counts as a pseudogene. The CDR3 has 18 amino acids. Here the CDR3 DNA reads TGCACCAGCAGCCAAGATTCGGGAGTGGCGACAGGGGGCTACGAGCAGTACTTC. Translation gives CTSSQDSGVATGGYEQYF.

The V and J genes are TRBV9 and TRBJ2-3, with D maybe TRBD2 (6 bases). The CDR3 runs 16 residues. CDR1 SGDLS and CDR2 YYNGEE come from the germline V gene. The V gene lost 4 bases and the J gene lost 0 bases, with 15 bases spanning the gap. DNA of the CDR3: TGTGCCAGCAGCACAACGTGGGGACTTAGCACAGATACGCAGTATTTT. Residues: CASSTTWGLSTDTQYF.

The gene calls are TRBV29-1 and TRBJ1-5; the match to TRBD1 covers 8 bases. The trim removed 7 bases at V and 6 bases at J, leaving 11 bases unmatched. In germline, CDR1 is SQVTM, CDR2 ANQGSEA. The CDR3 has 14 amino acids. The DNA of the CDR3 is TGCAGCGCCGAGCTACAGGGGGTGGGTCAGCCCCAGCATTTT. As protein: CSAELQGVGQPQHF.

The V and J genes are TRBV10-3 and TRBJ1-5; TRBD1 matches at 7 bases. The V and J ends lost 9 bases and 3 bases, in that order; junction bases with no gene match: 2. From germline, CDR1 is ENHRY and CDR2 SYGVKD. This CDR3 is built from 12 residues. The CDR3 region is CAIGQVNQPQHF. The CDR3 bases are TGTGCCATTGGACAGGTCAATCAGCCCCAGCATTTT.

The rearrangement links TRBV29-1 to TRBJ2-3; possible D gene TRBD2, 6 bases. Germline V CDR1 and CDR2: SQVTM, ANQGSEA. Trimming cost V 3 bases and J 2 bases, with 12 bases left between them. This CDR3 has 14 amino acids. CDR3 residues: CSVDREAVTDTQYF. DNA of the CDR3: TGCAGCGTTGATAGGGAGGCGGTCACAGATACGCAGTATTTT.

This rearrangement joins TRBV4-1 to TRBJ1-4, with a tentative D call TRBD1 (5 bases). The V end was cut by 0 bases, the J end by 7 bases, with 18 bases between. Germline lookup yields CDR1 MGHRA and CDR2 YSYEKL. The CDR3 length is 17 residues. In DNA form, the CDR3 reads TGCGCCAGCAGCCAAGATAAGGGTGGGCAGGGAGGTGAAAAACTGTTTTTT. Its protein product is CASSQDKGGQGGEKLFF.

The chain couples TRBV29-1 to TRBJ2-1; unclear D gene. V was cut by 6 bases and J by 7 bases, with 7 bases left in between. Germline V gives CDR1 SQVTM, CDR2 ANQGSEA. This CDR3 is built from 10 residues. CDR3 bases: TGCAGCGTGCTAGGAAATGAGCAGTTCTTC. Translation: CSVLGNEQFF.

V usage is TRBV12-5 and J usage is TRBJ1-1; D perhaps matches TRBD1 (6 bases). The CDR3 sequence is 14 residues long. The V gene lost 4 bases and the J gene lost 5 bases, with 14 bases spanning the gap. Germline lookup yields CDR1 LGHNT and CDR2 FRNRAP. CDR3 region: CASGSSGERTEAFF. The CDR3 DNA sequence: TGTGCTAGTGGTTCTTCAGGGGAGAGGACTGAAGCTTTCTTT.

This chain joins TRBV10-3 and TRBJ2-7; 10 bases agree with TRBD1. The germline CDR1 and CDR2 sequences are ENHRY and SYGVKD. V dropped 5 bases and J dropped 7; count of bases not matched to a gene: 5. The CDR3 is 13 amino acids. The CDR3 is CAISRQGAREQYF. The CDR3 DNA reads as TGTGCCATCAGTAGACAGGGGGCTCGGGAGCAGTACTTC.

About this clone: At one end, the junction sequence differs from germline, possibly due to a read error. This chain connects TRBV3-1 (or the pseudogene TRBV3-2) to TRBJ1-6, with TRBD1 matching 8 bases. From germline, CDR1 is LGHDT and CDR2 YNNKEL (reference sequence). The CDR3 spans 17 residues. The CDR3 sequence: CASSEDRGSTYNSPLHF. DNA of the CDR3: TGTGCCAGCAGCGAAGACAGGGGCAGCACATATAATTCACCCCTCCACTTT.

The chain has TRBV6-4 and TRBJ2-1; 7 bases are a match to TRBD2. The germline CDR1 and CDR2 sequences are MRHNA and SNTAGT. The trim removed 4 bases at V and 8 bases at J, leaving 8 bases unmatched. The CDR3 length is 14 residues. The CDR3 here is CASSGGGGPDEQFF. The CDR3, as DNA: TGTGCCAGCAGTGGTGGGGGAGGGCCCGATGAGCAGTTCTTC.